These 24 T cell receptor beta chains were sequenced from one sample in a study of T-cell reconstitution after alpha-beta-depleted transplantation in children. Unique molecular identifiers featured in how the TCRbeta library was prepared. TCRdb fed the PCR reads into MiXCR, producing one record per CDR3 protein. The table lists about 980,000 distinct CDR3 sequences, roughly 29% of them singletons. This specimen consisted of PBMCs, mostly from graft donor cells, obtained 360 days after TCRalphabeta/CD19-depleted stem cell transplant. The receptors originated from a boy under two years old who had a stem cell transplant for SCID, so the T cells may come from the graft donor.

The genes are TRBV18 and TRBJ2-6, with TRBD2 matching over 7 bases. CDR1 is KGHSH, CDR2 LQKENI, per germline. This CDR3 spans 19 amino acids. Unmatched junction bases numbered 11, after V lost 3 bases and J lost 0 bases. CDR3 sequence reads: CASSPWDGRLISGANVLTF. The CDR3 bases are TGTGCCAGCTCACCGTGGGACGGGAGGCTTATCTCTGGGGCCAACGTCCTGACTTTC. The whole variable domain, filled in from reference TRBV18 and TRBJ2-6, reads NAGVMQNPRHLVRRRGQEARLRCSPMKGHSHVYWYRQLPEEGLKFMVYLQKENIIDESGMPKERFSAEFPKEGPSILRIQQVVRGDSAAYFCASSPWDGRLISGANVLTFGAGSRLTVL.

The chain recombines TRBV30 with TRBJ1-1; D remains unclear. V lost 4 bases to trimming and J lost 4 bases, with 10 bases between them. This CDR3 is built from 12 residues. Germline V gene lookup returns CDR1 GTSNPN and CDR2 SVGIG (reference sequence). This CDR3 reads CAWISDGTEAFF. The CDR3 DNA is TGTGCCTGGATTAGCGATGGCACTGAAGCTTTCTTT.

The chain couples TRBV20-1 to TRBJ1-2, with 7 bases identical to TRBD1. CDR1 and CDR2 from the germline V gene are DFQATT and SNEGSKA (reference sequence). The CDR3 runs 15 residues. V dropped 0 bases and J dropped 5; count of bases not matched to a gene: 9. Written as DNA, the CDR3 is TGCAGTGCTAGAGATCCCTGGAGGGGGCCATATGGCTACACCTTC. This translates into CSARDPWRGPYGYTF.

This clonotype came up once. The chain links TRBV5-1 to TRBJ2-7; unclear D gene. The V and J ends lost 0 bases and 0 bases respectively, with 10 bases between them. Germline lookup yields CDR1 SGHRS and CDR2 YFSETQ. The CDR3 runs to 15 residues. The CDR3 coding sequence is TGCGCCAGCAGCTTGGCCGGCAGGCCCTCCTACGAGCAGTACTTC. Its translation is CASSLAGRPSYEQYF.

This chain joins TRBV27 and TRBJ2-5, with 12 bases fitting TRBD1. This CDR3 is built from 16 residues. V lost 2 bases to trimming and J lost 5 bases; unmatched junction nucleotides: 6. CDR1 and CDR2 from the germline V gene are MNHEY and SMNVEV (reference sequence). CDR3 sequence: CASSLRGQGATETQYF. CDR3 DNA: TGTGCCAGCAGTTTACGGGGACAGGGGGCTACCGAGACCCAGTACTTC.

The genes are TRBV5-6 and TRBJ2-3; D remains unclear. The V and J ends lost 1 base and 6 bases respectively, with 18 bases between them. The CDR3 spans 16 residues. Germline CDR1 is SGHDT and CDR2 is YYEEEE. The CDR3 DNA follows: TGTGCCAGCAGCTTGCCCAGGCCCCCCTTGGGGGATACGCAGTATTTT. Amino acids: CASSLPRPPLGDTQYF.

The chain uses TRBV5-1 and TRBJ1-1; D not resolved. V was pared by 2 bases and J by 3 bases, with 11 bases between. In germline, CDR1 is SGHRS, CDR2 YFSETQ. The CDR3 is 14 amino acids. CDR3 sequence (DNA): TGCGCCAGCAGCTTAGGTTCAGCTTACACTGAAGCTTTCTTT. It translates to CASSLGSAYTEAFF.

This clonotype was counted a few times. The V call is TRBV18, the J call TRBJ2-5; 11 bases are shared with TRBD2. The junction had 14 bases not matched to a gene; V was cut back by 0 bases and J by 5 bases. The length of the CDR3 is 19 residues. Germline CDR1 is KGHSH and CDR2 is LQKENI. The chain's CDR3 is CASSPPGTSGGQRWETQYF. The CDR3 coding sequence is TGTGCCAGCTCACCACCTGGGACTAGCGGAGGACAGCGTTGGGAGACCCAGTACTTC.

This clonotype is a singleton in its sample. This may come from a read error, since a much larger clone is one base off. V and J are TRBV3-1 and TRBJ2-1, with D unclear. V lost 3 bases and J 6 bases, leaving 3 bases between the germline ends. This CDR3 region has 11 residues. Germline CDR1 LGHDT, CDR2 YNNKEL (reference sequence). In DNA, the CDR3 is TGTGCCAGCAGCCACTGCAATGAGCAGTTCTTC. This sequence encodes CASSHCNEQFF.

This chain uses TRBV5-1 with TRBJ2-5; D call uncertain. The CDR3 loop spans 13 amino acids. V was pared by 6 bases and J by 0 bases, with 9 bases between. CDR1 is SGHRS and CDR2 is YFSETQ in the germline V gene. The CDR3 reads CASTPAHQETQYF. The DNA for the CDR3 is TGCGCCAGCACGCCGGCACACCAAGAGACCCAGTACTTC.

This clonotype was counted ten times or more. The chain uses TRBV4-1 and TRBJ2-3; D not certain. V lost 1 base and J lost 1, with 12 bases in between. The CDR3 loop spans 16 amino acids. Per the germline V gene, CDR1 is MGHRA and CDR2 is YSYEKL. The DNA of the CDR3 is TGCGCCAGCAGCCAAGGGGCAGCCCACCGCACAGATACGCAGTATTTT. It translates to CASSQGAAHRTDTQYF.

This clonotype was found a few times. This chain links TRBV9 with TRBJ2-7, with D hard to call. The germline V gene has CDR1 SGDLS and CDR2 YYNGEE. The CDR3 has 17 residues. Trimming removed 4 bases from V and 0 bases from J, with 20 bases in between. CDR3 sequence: CASSPARGRESSYEQYF. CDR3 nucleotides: TGTGCCAGCAGCCCAGCACGCGGTAGGGAAAGCTCCTACGAGCAGTACTTC.

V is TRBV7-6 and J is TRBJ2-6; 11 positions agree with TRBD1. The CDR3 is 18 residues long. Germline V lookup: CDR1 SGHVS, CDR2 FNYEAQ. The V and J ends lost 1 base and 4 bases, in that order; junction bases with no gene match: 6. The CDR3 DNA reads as TGTGCCAGCAGCTTAGGGACAGGGGGCGCGGTAGGGGCCAACGTCCTGACTTTC. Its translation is CASSLGTGGAVGANVLTF.

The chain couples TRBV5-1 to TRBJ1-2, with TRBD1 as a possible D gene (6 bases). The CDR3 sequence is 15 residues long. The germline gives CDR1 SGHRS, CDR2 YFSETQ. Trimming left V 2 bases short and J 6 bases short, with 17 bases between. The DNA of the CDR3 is TGCGCCAGCAGCTTACAGGGAGTTAACGGGAATGGCTACACCTTC. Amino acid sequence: CASSLQGVNGNGYTF.

DNA of the CDR3: TGTGCCAGCAGTTTCGCACACTCTGGAAACACCATATATTTT. Encoded protein: CASSFAHSGNTIYF. The gene calls are TRBV12-3 or TRBV12-4 and TRBJ1-3, with D uncertain. V was pared by 3 bases and J by 0 bases, with 6 bases between. The CDR3 runs 14 residues.

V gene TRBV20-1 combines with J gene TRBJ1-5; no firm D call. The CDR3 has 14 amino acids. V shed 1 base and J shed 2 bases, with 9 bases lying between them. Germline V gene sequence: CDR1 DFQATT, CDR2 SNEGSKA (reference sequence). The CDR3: CSARGVWGNQPQHF. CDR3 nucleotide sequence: TGCAGTGCTAGAGGAGTATGGGGCAATCAGCCCCAGCATTTT.

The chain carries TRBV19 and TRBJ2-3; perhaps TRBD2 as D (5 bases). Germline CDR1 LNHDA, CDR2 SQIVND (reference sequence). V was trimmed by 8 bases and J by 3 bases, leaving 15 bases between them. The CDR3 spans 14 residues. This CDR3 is CASRRVTTTDTQYF. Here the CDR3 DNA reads TGTGCCAGTCGTAGGGTGACTACAACAGATACGCAGTATTTT.

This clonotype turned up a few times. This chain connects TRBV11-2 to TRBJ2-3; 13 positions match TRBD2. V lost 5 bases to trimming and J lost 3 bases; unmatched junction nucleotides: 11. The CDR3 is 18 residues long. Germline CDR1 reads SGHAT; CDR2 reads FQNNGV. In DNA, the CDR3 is TGTGCCAGCAGCCCACTTACGACTAGCGGGGGGCGGACAGATACGCAGTATTTT. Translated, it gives CASSPLTTSGGRTDTQYF.

The CDR3 loop is CSASGSPATNTEAFF. CDR3 coding DNA: TGCAGTGCTTCAGGGTCCCCGGCAACGAACACTGAAGCTTTCTTT. The V and J genes are TRBV20-1 and TRBJ1-1; D perhaps matches TRBD1 (5 bases). This CDR3 region has 15 residues. V lost 5 bases to trimming and J lost 1 base, with 17 bases between them. Germline assignment: CDR1 DFQATT and CDR2 SNEGSKA (reference sequence).

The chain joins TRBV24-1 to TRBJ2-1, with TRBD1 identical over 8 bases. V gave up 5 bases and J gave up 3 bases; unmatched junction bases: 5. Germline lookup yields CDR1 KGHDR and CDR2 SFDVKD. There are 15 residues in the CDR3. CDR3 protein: CATSGRTGFYNEQFF. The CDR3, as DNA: TGTGCCACCAGTGGTCGGACAGGGTTCTACAATGAGCAGTTCTTC.

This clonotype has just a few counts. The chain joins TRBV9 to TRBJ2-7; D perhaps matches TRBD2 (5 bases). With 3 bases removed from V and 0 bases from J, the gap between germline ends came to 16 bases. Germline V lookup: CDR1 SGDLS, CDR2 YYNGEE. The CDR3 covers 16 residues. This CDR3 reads CASSGGSDPSSYEQYF. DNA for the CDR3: TGTGCCAGCAGCGGAGGGTCGGATCCTAGCTCCTACGAGCAGTACTTC.

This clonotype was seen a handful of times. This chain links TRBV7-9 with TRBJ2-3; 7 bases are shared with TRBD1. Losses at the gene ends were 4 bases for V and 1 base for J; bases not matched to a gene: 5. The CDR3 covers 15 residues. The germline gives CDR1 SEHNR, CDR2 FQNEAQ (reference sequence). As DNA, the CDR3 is TGTGCCAGCAGCTACCGGGACAGAGGCACAGATACGCAGTATTTT. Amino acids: CASSYRDRGTDTQYF.

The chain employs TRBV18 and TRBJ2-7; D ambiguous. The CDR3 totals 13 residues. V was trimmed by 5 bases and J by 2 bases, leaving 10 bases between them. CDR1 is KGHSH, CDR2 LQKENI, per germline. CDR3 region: CASSSVITYEQYF. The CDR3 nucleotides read TGTGCCAGCTCATCAGTCATTACCTACGAGCAGTACTTC.

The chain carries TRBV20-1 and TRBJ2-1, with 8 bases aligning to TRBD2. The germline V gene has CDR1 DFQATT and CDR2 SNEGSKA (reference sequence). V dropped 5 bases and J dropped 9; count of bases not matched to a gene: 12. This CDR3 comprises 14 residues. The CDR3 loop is CSASPGLGRVEQFF. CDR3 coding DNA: TGCAGTGCTTCTCCGGGACTAGGGCGCGTTGAGCAGTTCTTC.